The sequence of this TCR beta chain was determined in a study of shared clonotypes between healthy human individuals. Sequencing used immunoSEQ multiplex PCR; TCRdb keeps in-frame clones, though not all of them. This repertoire shows some 700,000 clones, 90% found once; its top ten account for around a third. The CDR3 spans 15 residues. The V end was cut by 0 bases, the J end by 1 base, with 10 bases between. Looked up from germline, CDR1 is SGHRS and CDR2 is YFSETQ. This TCR came from a man aged 18 to 29 in good health. Some clones in this sample may be carry-over from other donors' samples. The chain recombines TRBV5-1 with TRBJ2-5, with D possibly matching TRBD1 (6 bases). The sequenced sample was memory CD8+ T cells from PBMCs. Subset indicated: CD45RO+ cells pooled with CCR7-negative TemRA cells. CDR3 sequence reads: CASSLAGEPQETQYF. CDR3 nucleotide sequence: TGCGCCAGCAGCTTGGCAGGGGAGCCCCAAGAGACCCAGTACTTC.